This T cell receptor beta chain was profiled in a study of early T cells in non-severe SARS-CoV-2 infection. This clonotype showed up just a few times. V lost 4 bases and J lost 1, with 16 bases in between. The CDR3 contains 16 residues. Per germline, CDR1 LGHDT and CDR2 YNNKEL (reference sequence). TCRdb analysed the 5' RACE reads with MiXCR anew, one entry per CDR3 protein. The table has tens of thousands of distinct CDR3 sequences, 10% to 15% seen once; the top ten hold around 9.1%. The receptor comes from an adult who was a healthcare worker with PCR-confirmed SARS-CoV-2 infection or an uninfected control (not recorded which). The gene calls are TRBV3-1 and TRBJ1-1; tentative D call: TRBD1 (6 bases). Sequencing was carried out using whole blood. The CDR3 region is CASSPNLQGQNTEAFF. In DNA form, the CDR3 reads TGTGCCAGCAGCCCAAACCTACAGGGACAGAACACTGAAGCTTTCTTT. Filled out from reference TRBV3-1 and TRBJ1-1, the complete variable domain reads DTAVSQTPKYLVTQMGNDKSIKCEQNLGHDTMYWYKQDSKKFLKIMFSYNNKELIINETVPNRFSPKSPDKAHLNLHINSLELGDSAVYFCASSPNLQGQNTEAFFGQGTRLTVV.